This passage covers 21 T cell receptor beta chains from one sample sequenced in a study of blood T cells in healthy people across ages. Combining a sample-barcoded 5' primer with a J-beta primer mix, a second PCR ran for 7 to 11 cycles. TCRdb fed the 5' RACE reads into MiXCR, producing one record per CDR3 protein. The sample yields some 1.4 million distinct CDR3 sequences, approximately 42% seen once. The source material was blood. These receptors originate from a woman aged 18-29 years in good health.

This chain connects TRBV3-1 to TRBJ2-3; 9 bases fit TRBD2. This CDR3 has 13 residues. The germline V gene has CDR1 LGHDT and CDR2 YNNKEL (reference sequence). The J segment lost 2 bases and the V segment lost 7 bases, leaving 1 base of the junction unmatched. The CDR3 sequence: CASTSGTTDTQYF. For the CDR3, the DNA is TGTGCCAGCACTAGCGGGACCACAGATACGCAGTATTTT.

This chain connects TRBV6-2 or TRBV6-3 to TRBJ2-1; D is uncertain. V shed 7 bases and J shed 8 bases, with 21 bases lying between them. CDR1 and CDR2 (germline): MNHEY, SVGEGT. The CDR3 has 15 residues. Written as DNA, the CDR3 is TGTGCCAGCATAGAACTGGGTAGGTTGGGCGATGAGCAGTTCTTC. Translating it yields CASIELGRLGDEQFF.

The V gene is TRBV28, the J gene TRBJ2-7, with 11 nucleotides matching TRBD2. Germline V gene data show CDR1 as MDHEN and CDR2 as SYDVKM. The J segment lost 1 base and the V segment lost 2 bases, leaving 13 bases of the junction unmatched. The CDR3 has 19 residues. The CDR3 loop reads CASSLASGRPHFPSYEQYF. DNA for the CDR3: TGTGCCAGCAGTTTAGCTAGCGGGAGGCCGCACTTCCCTTCCTACGAGCAGTACTTC.

The chain employs TRBV5-1 and TRBJ2-7; D uncertain. Germline V gives CDR1 SGHRS, CDR2 YFSETQ. The CDR3 runs 16 residues. The V end was cut by 1 base, the J end by 5 bases, with 19 bases between. The CDR3 DNA reads as TGCGCCAGCAGCTTGATGGACCGGCCGAGTTTCCACGAGCAGTACTTC. It translates to CASSLMDRPSFHEQYF. Together with reference TRBV5-1 and TRBJ2-7, the CDR3 gives the full variable domain: KAGVTQTPRYLIKTRGQQVTLSCSPISGHRSVSWYQQTPGQGLQFLFEYFSETQRNKGNFPGRFSGRQFSNSRSEMNVSTLELGDSALYLCASSLMDRPSFHEQYFGPGTRLTVT.

This clonotype has only one observation. The chain couples TRBV2 to TRBJ2-7; 8 nucleotides align to TRBD1. CDR1 is SNHLY, CDR2 FYNNEI, per germline. The CDR3 has 15 amino acids. Unmatched junction bases numbered 5, after V lost 3 bases and J lost 1 base. For the CDR3, the DNA is TGTGCCAGCAGTGATAAGGACAGGGCATCCTACGAGCAGTACTTC. Its protein product is CASSDKDRASYEQYF.

This chain links TRBV29-1 with TRBJ1-1; D ambiguous. CDR3 length equals 11 residues. Trimming left V 2 bases short and J 1 base short, with 2 bases between. CDR1 and CDR2 from the germline V gene are SQVTM and ANQGSEA. The CDR3: CSVEQNTEAFF. The CDR3 DNA follows: TGCAGCGTTGAACAGAACACTGAAGCTTTCTTT.

The rearrangement joins TRBV28 to TRBJ1-4, with D possibly being TRBD1 (6 bases). The CDR3 extends over 15 amino acids. Germline assignment: CDR1 MDHEN and CDR2 SYDVKM. V lost 8 bases and J 8 bases, leaving 21 bases between the germline ends. CDR3 DNA: TGTGCCAGCGGAACCGCGGGGGCGCGAGAAGAAAAACTGTTTTTT. Protein product: CASGTAGAREEKLFF.

The chain couples TRBV6-5 to TRBJ2-7, with 14 bases aligning to TRBD2. The ends lost 0 bases at V and 5 bases at J; junction bases unmatched: 12. Germline lookup yields CDR1 MNHEY and CDR2 SVGAGI. The CDR3 sequence is 19 residues long. In DNA form, the CDR3 reads TGTGCCAGCAGTTACTCCGGGGGGCGCGGGACTAGCGGGAGTCACGAGCAGTACTTC. Amino acids: CASSYSGGRGTSGSHEQYF.

The chain links TRBV10-3 to TRBJ2-7, with D tentatively TRBD1 (6 bases). The length of the CDR3 is 15 residues. The germline V and J ends were trimmed by 7 bases and 7 bases, with 23 bases remaining between them. Germline CDR1 ENHRY, CDR2 SYGVKD. Here the CDR3 reads CAINTGTPSYNEQYF. As DNA, the CDR3 is TGTGCCATCAACACCGGGACACCATCCTACAATGAGCAGTACTTC.

V is TRBV3-1 and J is TRBJ1-2; 9 bases map to TRBD1. V lost 2 bases to trimming and J lost 7 bases; unmatched junction nucleotides: 2. CDR1 and CDR2 from the germline V gene are LGHDT and YNNKEL (reference sequence). This CDR3 contains 13 residues. For the CDR3, the DNA is TGTGCCAGCAGCCAAACAGGGGGCTCTGGCTACACCTTC. It yields the protein CASSQTGGSGYTF.

This clonotype was observed a few times. J is TRBJ1-2 and V is TRBV29-1, with 7 positions matching TRBD1. Germline CDR1 and CDR2: SQVTM and ANQGSEA. With V trimmed by 6 bases and J by 3 bases, 7 bases remained unmatched. CDR3 length equals 13 residues. This CDR3 is CSVATGSDYGYTF. DNA for the CDR3: TGCAGCGTGGCGACAGGGAGCGACTATGGCTACACCTTC.

In its sample, this clonotype was seen once. The gene calls are TRBV5-1 and TRBJ2-5; 8 bases match TRBD2. V trimming: 3 bases; J trimming: 2 bases; junction bases outside the gene matches: 15. CDR3 length: 18 amino acids. Germline lookup yields CDR1 SGHRS and CDR2 YFSETQ. This CDR3 is CASSSPFRGSSGQETQYF. The CDR3 DNA is TGCGCCAGCAGCTCGCCTTTCAGGGGTTCTAGCGGGCAAGAGACCCAGTACTTC.

This clonotype was detected once. The chain has TRBV5-1 and TRBJ1-6, with 8 bases aligning to TRBD1. Germline values: CDR1 SGHRS, CDR2 YFSETQ. Trimming took 7 bases from V and 0 from J; bases not matched to a gene: 6. The CDR3 is 16 residues long. In DNA, the CDR3 is TGCGCCAGCTGCCAGGACAGGGTCTCCTATAATTCACCCCTCCACTTT. This gives the protein CASCQDRVSYNSPLHF. Together with reference TRBV5-1 and TRBJ1-6, the CDR3 gives the full variable domain: KAGVTQTPRYLIKTRGQQVTLSCSPISGHRSVSWYQQTPGQGLQFLFEYFSETQRNKGNFPGRFSGRQFSNSRSEMNVSTLELGDSALYLCASCQDRVSYNSPLHFGNGTRLTVT.

The chain employs TRBV6-9 and TRBJ2-1; the D is unclear. The CDR3 has 8 residues. The germline gives CDR1 MNHGY, CDR2 SVAAGI. The germline V and J ends were trimmed by 9 bases and 13 bases, with 7 bases remaining between them. The CDR3 DNA reads as TGTGCCAGGGAGACCCAGTTCTTC. Its translation: CARETQFF.

This clonotype was detected only a few times. The gene calls are TRBV2 and TRBJ2-3; tentative D call: TRBD2 (5 bases). Germline assignment: CDR1 SNHLY and CDR2 FYNNEI. Trimming took off 3 bases at V and 0 bases at J, with 7 bases between the two ends. The CDR3 has 14 residues. Here the CDR3 reads CASSDEGSTDTQYF. Here the CDR3 DNA reads TGTGCCAGCAGTGATGAGGGAAGCACAGATACGCAGTATTTT. The full variable domain, with the rest looked up from reference TRBV2 and TRBJ2-3, is EPEVTQTPSHQVTQMGQEVILRCVPISNHLYFYWYRQILGQKVEFLVSFYNNEISEKSEIFDDQFSVERPDGSNFTLKIRSTKLEDSAMYFCASSDEGSTDTQYFGPGTRLTVL.

This sequence joins TRBV10-3 and TRBJ2-5, with a weak D call TRBD1 (6 bases). Germline values: CDR1 ENHRY, CDR2 SYGVKD. There are 14 residues in the CDR3. V lost 6 bases, J lost 1 base, and 12 bases lay in between. This chain's CDR3 is CAIRTTGTQETQYF. The CDR3 DNA is TGTGCCATCAGGACTACAGGGACCCAAGAGACCCAGTACTTC.

V is TRBV9 and J is TRBJ2-7; possible D gene TRBD1, 7 bases. This CDR3 spans 17 amino acids. Germline V gene sequence: CDR1 SGDLS, CDR2 YYNGEE. With 0 bases removed from V and 3 bases from J, the gap between germline ends came to 19 bases. The CDR3 DNA is TGTGCCAGCAGCGTAGATTCCCAGGGGGGACTCCGCTACGAGCAGTACTTC. This translates into CASSVDSQGGLRYEQYF.

This clonotype was seen a handful of times. The V gene is TRBV2, the J gene TRBJ1-4; 8 nucleotides line up with TRBD1. Germline CDR1 SNHLY, CDR2 FYNNEI. The CDR3 extends over 15 amino acids. V lost 4 bases to trimming and J lost 7 bases; unmatched junction nucleotides: 8. The CDR3 nucleotides read TGTGCCAGCAGTGCTGGGACAGGTCGCGGTGAAAAACTGTTTTTT. Residues: CASSAGTGRGEKLFF. The whole variable domain, remainder taken from reference TRBV2 and TRBJ1-4, is EPEVTQTPSHQVTQMGQEVILRCVPISNHLYFYWYRQILGQKVEFLVSFYNNEISEKSEIFDDQFSVERPDGSNFTLKIRSTKLEDSAMYFCASSAGTGRGEKLFFGSGTQLSVL.

The chain's CDR3 is CASSIGVETQYF. CDR3 sequence (DNA): TGTGCCAGCAGTATCGGGGTCGAGACCCAGTACTTC. The rearrangement uses TRBV25-1 and TRBJ2-5, with D perhaps TRBD2 (5 bases). This CDR3 is built from 12 residues. Trimming shortened V by 5 bases and J by 5 bases, and 9 bases separated the two germline ends. Looked up from germline, CDR1 is MGHDK and CDR2 is SYGVNS.

The CDR3 nucleotides are TGTGCCAGCAGGGGGGACCTCTACGAGCAGTACTTC. Translating gives CASRGDLYEQYF. The chain couples TRBV11-2 to TRBJ2-7; D may match TRBD1 or TRBD2 (5 bases each). The V gene's germline CDR1 is SGHAT and CDR2 FQNNGV. V lost 6 bases to trimming and J lost 3 bases, with 9 bases between them. The CDR3 is 12 residues long.

This clonotype has only a few counts. The V and J genes are TRBV10-3 and TRBJ2-3, with 10 bases aligning to TRBD1. J lost 4 bases, V lost 5 bases, and 9 bases had no gene match. The germline gives CDR1 ENHRY, CDR2 SYGVKD. The CDR3 is made up of 16 amino acids. Written as DNA, the CDR3 is TGTGCCATCAGTCGACAGGGGGCGAATGAGGCAGATACGCAGTATTTT. This codes for CAISRQGANEADTQYF.